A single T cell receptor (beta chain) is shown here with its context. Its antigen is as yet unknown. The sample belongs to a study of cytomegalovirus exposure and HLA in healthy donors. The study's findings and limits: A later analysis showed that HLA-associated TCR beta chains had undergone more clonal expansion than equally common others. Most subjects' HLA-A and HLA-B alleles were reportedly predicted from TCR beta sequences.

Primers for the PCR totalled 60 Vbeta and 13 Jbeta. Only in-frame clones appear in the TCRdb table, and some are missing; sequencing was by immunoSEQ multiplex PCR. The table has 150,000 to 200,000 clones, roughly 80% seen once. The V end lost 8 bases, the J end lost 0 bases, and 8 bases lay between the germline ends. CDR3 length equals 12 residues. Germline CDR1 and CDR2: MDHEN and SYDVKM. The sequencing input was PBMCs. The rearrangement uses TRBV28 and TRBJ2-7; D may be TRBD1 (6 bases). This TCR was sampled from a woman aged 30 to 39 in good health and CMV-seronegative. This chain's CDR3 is CASQDSSYEQYF. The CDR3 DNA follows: TGTGCCAGCCAGGACAGCTCCTACGAGCAGTACTTC.